Presented here are 16 T cell receptor beta chains from one specimen sequenced in a study of shared T cell receptors in the human thymus. Generated by immunoSEQ multiplex PCR, the TCRdb table keeps only in-frame clones and is missing some. The sample has 540,000 or so clones, approximately 80% seen once; the top ten hold 0.013%. These data were also reused for a study on human thymus T cells.

The source material was thymocytes. The receptors were sampled from a boy in the first two years of life with a congenital heart defect.

The rearrangement uses TRBV6-1 and TRBJ1-5; maybe TRBD1 (5 bases). The CDR3 length is 14 residues. Trimming shortened V by 0 bases and J by 6 bases, and 9 bases separated the two germline ends. The germline V gene encodes CDR1 MNHNS and CDR2 SASEGT. In nucleotides, the CDR3 is TGTGCCAGCAGTGAAGCAAGGGGTGGTCAGCCCCAGCATTTT. It encodes CASSEARGGQPQHF.

The rearrangement joins TRBV6-6 to TRBJ1-1, with D perhaps TRBD1 (6 bases). This CDR3 comprises 15 residues. Between the trimmed V and J ends, which lost 5 bases and 5 bases, there was a span of 18 bases. Per the germline V gene, CDR1 is MNHNY and CDR2 is SVGAGI (reference sequence). CDR3 residues: CASSPLQGRGTEAFF. In DNA, the CDR3 is TGTGCCAGCAGTCCCCTCCAGGGGCGTGGAACTGAAGCTTTCTTT.

The CDR3 loop reads CASSDRVREQFF. The CDR3 region has the DNA TGTGCCAGCAGTGACAGGGTCCGTGAGCAGTTCTTC. The gene calls are TRBV25-1 and TRBJ2-1, with a possible D match to TRBD1 (5 bases). The V end was cut by 3 bases, the J end by 9 bases, with 9 bases between. Germline-derived CDR1 and CDR2 are MGHDK and SYGVNS. This CDR3 has 12 amino acids.

The chain uses TRBV6-7 and TRBJ2-7; TRBD2 matches 7 bases. TRBV6-7 is an ORF; its function is uncertain. The CDR3 totals 15 residues. V gave up 2 bases and J gave up 1 base; unmatched junction bases: 5. CDR3 sequence reads: CASSYTGTNSYEQYF. CDR3 DNA sequence: TGTGCCAGCAGTTACACCGGGACTAATTCCTACGAGCAGTACTTC.

The sample holds one count of this clone. The chain has TRBV4-1 and TRBJ2-1, with D possibly matching TRBD1 (6 bases). The CDR3 is made up of 14 amino acids. V lost 2 bases and J lost 10, with 15 bases in between. Germline V lookup: CDR1 MGHRA, CDR2 YSYEKL. CDR3 DNA sequence: TGCGCCAGCAGCCAAATAGGACAGCTAGGGGAGCAGTTCTTC. Translation gives CASSQIGQLGEQFF.

The J gene is TRBJ2-7, the V gene TRBV5-1; tentative D call: TRBD1 (5 bases). This CDR3 spans 16 amino acids. Trimming took off 4 bases at V and 0 bases at J, with 17 bases between the two ends. Germline CDR1 is SGHRS and CDR2 is YFSETQ. CDR3 DNA: TGCGCCAGCAGCAGGGTGAAGGGGAATACCTCCTACGAGCAGTACTTC. It is translated as CASSRVKGNTSYEQYF.

The J gene is TRBJ2-3, the V gene TRBV14, with D possibly being TRBD2 (5 bases). Germline V gene data show CDR1 as SGHDN and CDR2 as FVKESK. V was cut by 5 bases and J by 2 bases, with 14 bases left in between. The CDR3 is 15 residues long. CDR3 in DNA: TGTGCCAGCAGCTCAAGCGGAGATCCCACAGATACGCAGTATTTT. Translating gives CASSSSGDPTDTQYF.

The genes are TRBV7-8 and TRBJ1-2, with D tentatively TRBD1 (5 bases). This CDR3 spans 15 amino acids. The V and J ends lost 4 bases and 2 bases respectively, with 14 bases between them. CDR1 is SGHVS and CDR2 is FQNEAQ in the germline V gene. Here the CDR3 reads CASSSQTTENYGYTF. The CDR3 nucleotides are TGTGCCAGCAGCTCCCAAACGACAGAGAACTATGGCTACACCTTC.

In its sample, this clone was seen once. The chain couples TRBV27 to TRBJ2-1; TRBD2 matches at 8 bases. Germline CDR1 MNHEY, CDR2 SMNVEV (reference sequence). Unmatched junction bases numbered 12, after V lost 3 bases and J lost 5 bases. CDR3 size: 17 residues. The CDR3 protein is CASSFLLREGRDNEQFF. DNA of the CDR3: TGTGCCAGCAGTTTTCTTCTACGGGAGGGCCGGGACAATGAGCAGTTCTTC.

V is TRBV6-4 and J is TRBJ2-7, with D uncertain. Trimming shortened V by 3 bases and J by 3 bases, and 15 bases separated the two germline ends. Germline CDR1 is MRHNA and CDR2 is SNTAGT. This CDR3 is 15 amino acids long. DNA of the CDR3: TGTGCCAGCAGTGAAGTCGGTGGGCTCCTCTACGAGCAGTACTTC. Translation gives CASSEVGGLLYEQYF.

J is TRBJ2-7 and V is TRBV5-6, with TRBD2 identical over 8 bases. The germline CDR1 and CDR2 sequences are SGHDT and YYEEEE. The CDR3 spans 16 residues. After removal of 0 bases from V and 3 bases from J, the junction contained 8 bases not matched to a gene. CDR3 sequence reads: CASSLAKRESHYEQYF. The CDR3 DNA follows: TGTGCCAGCAGCTTGGCCAAGCGGGAGAGTCACTACGAGCAGTACTTC.

V usage is TRBV6-5 and J usage is TRBJ1-2; possibly TRBD1 for D (5 bases). This CDR3 has 12 amino acids. CDR1 is MNHEY and CDR2 is SVGAGI in the germline V gene. V lost 4 bases to trimming and J lost 8 bases, with 11 bases between them. The CDR3 nucleotides read TGTGCCAGCAGTTCCTTCAGGGAAGGCTACACCTTC. It is translated as CASSSFREGYTF.

The chain employs TRBV27 and TRBJ2-1; tentatively, D is TRBD1 (6 bases). The CDR3 length is 17 residues. The V gene lost 6 bases and the J gene lost 0 bases, with 18 bases spanning the gap. The germline V gene has CDR1 MNHEY and CDR2 SMNVEV (reference sequence). The CDR3 sequence: CASSPYRERSSYNEQFF. For the CDR3, the DNA is TGTGCCAGCAGCCCCTACAGGGAGCGGAGCTCCTACAATGAGCAGTTCTTC.

CDR3 loop: CASSPPGVENTEAFF. The DNA of the CDR3 is TGTGCCAGCTCACCACCAGGGGTGGAGAACACTGAAGCTTTCTTT. This sequence joins TRBV18 and TRBJ1-1, with a tentative D call TRBD1 (5 bases). The V gene's germline CDR1 is KGHSH and CDR2 LQKENI. The CDR3 loop spans 15 amino acids. The V gene lost 0 bases and the J gene lost 1 base, with 9 bases spanning the gap.

This clone was observed a few times. J is TRBJ2-5 and V is TRBV5-1; perhaps TRBD2 as D (5 bases). Trimming removed 4 bases at V and 5 bases at J, with 9 bases between. Germline V gene sequence: CDR1 SGHRS, CDR2 YFSETQ. This CDR3 spans 12 amino acids. DNA for the CDR3: TGCGCCAGCAGCCCGAGGGATGAGACCCAGTACTTC. As protein: CASSPRDETQYF.

The chain recombines TRBV5-8 with TRBJ2-5; TRBD1 matches 11 bases. The J segment lost 2 bases and the V segment lost 4 bases, leaving 7 bases of the junction unmatched. CDR1 and CDR2 (germline): SGHTS, YDEGEE. The CDR3 is 16 residues long. In DNA form, the CDR3 reads TGTGCCAGCAGCCCACCGGGACAGGGGGGTCAAGAGACCCAGTACTTC. Its translation: CASSPPGQGGQETQYF. Using reference TRBV5-8 and TRBJ2-5 for the parts outside the CDR3, the full variable domain is EAGVTQSPTHLIKTRGQQATLRCSPISGHTSVYWYQQALGLGLQFLLWYDEGEERNRGNFPPRFSGRQFPNYSSELNVNALELEDSALYLCASSPPGQGGQETQYFGPGTRLLVL.